This TCR beta chain was sequenced for a study of T cells in Graves' hyperthyroidism and ophthalmopathy. The CDR3 totals 19 residues. The ends lost 6 bases at V and 0 bases at J; junction bases unmatched: 10. The germline V gene has CDR1 MDHEN and CDR2 SYDVKM. This clonotype was detected ten times or more. TCR beta CDR3 regions were amplified from RNA transcripts. First-round RT-PCR with HTBI primers amplified the TCR CDR3 region. TCRdb passed the multiplex PCR reads through MiXCR, listing each CDR3 protein once. The sample holds roughly 360,000 distinct CDR3 sequences, 13% seen once. The sample was blood. The clonotype comes from a man younger than 40 with Graves' hyperthyroidism that later progressed to Graves' ophthalmopathy. J is TRBJ2-1 and V is TRBV28; TRBD2 matches at 14 bases. The CDR3 nucleotides read TGTGCCAGCAGCCCCGGGGGACTAGCGGGGGCTTCCTCCTACAATGAGCAGTTCTTC. This sequence encodes CASSPGGLAGASSYNEQFF.